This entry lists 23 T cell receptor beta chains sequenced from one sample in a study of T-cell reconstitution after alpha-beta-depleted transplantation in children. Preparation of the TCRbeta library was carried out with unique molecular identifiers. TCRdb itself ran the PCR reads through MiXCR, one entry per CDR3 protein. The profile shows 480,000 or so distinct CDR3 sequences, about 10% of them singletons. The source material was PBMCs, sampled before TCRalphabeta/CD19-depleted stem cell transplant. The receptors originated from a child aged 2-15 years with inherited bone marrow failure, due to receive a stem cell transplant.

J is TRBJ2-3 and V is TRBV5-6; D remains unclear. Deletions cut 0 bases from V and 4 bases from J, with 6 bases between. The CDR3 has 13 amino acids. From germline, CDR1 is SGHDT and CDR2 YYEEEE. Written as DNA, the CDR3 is TGTGCCAGCAGCTTGGTTCGCCCAGATACGCAGTATTTT. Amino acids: CASSLVRPDTQYF.

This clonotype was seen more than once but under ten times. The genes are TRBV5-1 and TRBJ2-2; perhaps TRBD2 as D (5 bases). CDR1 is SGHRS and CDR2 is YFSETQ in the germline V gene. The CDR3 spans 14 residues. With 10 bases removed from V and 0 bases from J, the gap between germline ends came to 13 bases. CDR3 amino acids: CASRGQPNTGELFF. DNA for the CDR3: TGCGCCTCCCGCGGGCAGCCGAACACCGGGGAGCTGTTTTTT.

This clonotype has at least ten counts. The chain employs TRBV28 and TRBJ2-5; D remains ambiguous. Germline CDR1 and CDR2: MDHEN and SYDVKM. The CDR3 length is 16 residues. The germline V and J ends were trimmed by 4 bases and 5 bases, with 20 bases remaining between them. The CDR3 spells CASSSQDLPHGETQYF. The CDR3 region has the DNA TGTGCCAGCAGTTCCCAGGACCTCCCCCATGGGGAGACCCAGTACTTC.

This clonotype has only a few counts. The CDR3 DNA reads TGTGCCAGCAGTTTTGTCGGGTCGGGACAGGGGTTCTTC. Its protein is CASSFVGSGQGFF. This chain uses TRBV28 with TRBJ2-1; 9 bases are shared with TRBD1. Germline V gives CDR1 MDHEN, CDR2 SYDVKM. V was pared by 3 bases and J by 15 bases, with 9 bases of the junction left unmatched. This CDR3 has 13 residues.

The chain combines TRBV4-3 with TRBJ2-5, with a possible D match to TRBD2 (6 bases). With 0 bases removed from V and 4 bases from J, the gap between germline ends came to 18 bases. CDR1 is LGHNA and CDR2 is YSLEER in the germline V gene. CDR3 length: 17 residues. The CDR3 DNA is TGCGCCAGCAGCCAAGATGTGGAGGGCAGGGAAGGAGAGACCCAGTACTTC. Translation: CASSQDVEGREGETQYF.

The CDR3, as DNA: TGTGCCAGCAGCCAAGACTATACTAGCGACCAAGAGACCCAGTACTTC. It translates to CASSQDYTSDQETQYF. The chain combines TRBV3-1 with TRBJ2-5; 7 nucleotides line up with TRBD2. V shed 0 bases and J 0 bases; nucleotides not matched to a gene: 4. CDR3 size: 16 residues. CDR1 LGHDT and CDR2 YNNKEL come from the germline V gene (reference sequence).

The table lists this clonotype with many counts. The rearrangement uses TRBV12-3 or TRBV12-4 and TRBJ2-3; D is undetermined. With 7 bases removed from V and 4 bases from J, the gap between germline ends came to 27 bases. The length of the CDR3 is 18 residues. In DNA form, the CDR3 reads TGTGCCAGCACCGTTGGATCTGAAGTAAGGATCTGGGCAGATACGCAGTATTTT. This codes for CASTVGSEVRIWADTQYF.

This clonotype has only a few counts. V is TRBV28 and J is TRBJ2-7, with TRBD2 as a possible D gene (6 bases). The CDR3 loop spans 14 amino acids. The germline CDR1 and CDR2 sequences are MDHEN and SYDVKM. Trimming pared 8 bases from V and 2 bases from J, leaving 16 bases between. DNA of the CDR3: TGTGCCAGCCACGGAGGGGATTTCACCTACGAGCAGTACTTC. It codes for CASHGGDFTYEQYF.

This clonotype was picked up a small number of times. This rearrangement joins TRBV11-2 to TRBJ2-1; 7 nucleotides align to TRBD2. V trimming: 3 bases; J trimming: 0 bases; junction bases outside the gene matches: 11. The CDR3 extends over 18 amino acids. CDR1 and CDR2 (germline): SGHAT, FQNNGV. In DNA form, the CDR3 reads TGTGCCAGCAGCTTTGGACTAGAAATTCGGTTCTCCTACAATGAGCAGTTCTTC. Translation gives CASSFGLEIRFSYNEQFF.

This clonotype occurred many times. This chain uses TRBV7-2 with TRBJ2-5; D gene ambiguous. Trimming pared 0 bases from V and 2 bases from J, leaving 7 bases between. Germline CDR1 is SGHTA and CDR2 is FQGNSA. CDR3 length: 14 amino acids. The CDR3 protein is CASSLAIQQETQYF. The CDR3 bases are TGTGCCAGCAGCTTAGCGATCCAGCAAGAGACCCAGTACTTC. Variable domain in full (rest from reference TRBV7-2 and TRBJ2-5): GAGVSQSPSNKVTEKGKDVELRCDPISGHTALYWYRQSLGQGLEFLIYFQGNSAPDKSGLPSDRFSAERTGGSVSTLTIQRTQQEDSAVYLCASSLAIQQETQYFGPGTRLLVL.

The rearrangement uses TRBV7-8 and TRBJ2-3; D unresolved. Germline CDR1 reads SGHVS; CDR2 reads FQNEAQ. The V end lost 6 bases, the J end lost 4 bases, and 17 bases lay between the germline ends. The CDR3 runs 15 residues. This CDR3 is CASRPHARVADTQYF. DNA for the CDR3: TGTGCCAGCAGACCTCATGCGCGAGTAGCAGATACGCAGTATTTT.

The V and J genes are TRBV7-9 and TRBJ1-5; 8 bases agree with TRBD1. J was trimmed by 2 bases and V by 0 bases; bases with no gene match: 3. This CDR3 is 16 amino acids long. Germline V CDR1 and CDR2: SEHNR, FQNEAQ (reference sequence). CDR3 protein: CASSLAGQGGNQPQHF. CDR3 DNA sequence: TGTGCCAGCAGCTTAGCTGGACAGGGTGGCAATCAGCCCCAGCATTTT. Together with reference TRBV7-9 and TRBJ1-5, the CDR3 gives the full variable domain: DTGVSQNPRHKITKRGQNVTFRCDPISEHNRLYWYRQTLGQGPEFLTYFQNEAQLEKSRLLSDRFSAERPKGSFSTLEIQRTEQGDSAMYLCASSLAGQGGNQPQHFGDGTRLSIL.

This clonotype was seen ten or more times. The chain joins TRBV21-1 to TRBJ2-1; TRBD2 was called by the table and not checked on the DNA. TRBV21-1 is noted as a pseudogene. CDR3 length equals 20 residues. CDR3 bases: TGTGCCAGCACCCCGGGACTAGCGGGAGAAACCTTTCCCTTTGTCAATGAGCAGTTCTTC. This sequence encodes CASTPGLAGETFPFVNEQFF.

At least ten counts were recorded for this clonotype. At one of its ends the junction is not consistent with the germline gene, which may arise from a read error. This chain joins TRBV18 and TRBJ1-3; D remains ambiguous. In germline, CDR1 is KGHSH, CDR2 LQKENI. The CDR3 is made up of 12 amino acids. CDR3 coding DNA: TGCGCCAGCAGCCCGGATGGAAACACCATATATTTT. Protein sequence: CASSPDGNTIYF.

The DNA for the CDR3 is TGTGCCAGCACCCCGGGACAGGGTTCTTCTGGGGCCAACGTCCTGACTTTC. Protein: CASTPGQGSSGANVLTF. The V and J genes are TRBV9 and TRBJ2-6; 9 bases map to TRBD1. Germline assignment: CDR1 SGDLS and CDR2 YYNGEE. J was trimmed by 1 base and V by 6 bases; bases with no gene match: 8. The CDR3 runs to 17 residues.

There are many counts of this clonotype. CDR3: CASSQDPTGLAKNIQYF. As DNA, the CDR3 is TGCGCCAGCAGCCAAGATCCGACGGGCCTAGCCAAAAACATTCAGTACTTC. V and J are TRBV4-1 and TRBJ2-4; D not resolved. This CDR3 region has 17 residues. In germline, CDR1 is MGHRA, CDR2 YSYEKL. With 0 bases removed from V and 0 bases from J, the gap between germline ends came to 12 bases.

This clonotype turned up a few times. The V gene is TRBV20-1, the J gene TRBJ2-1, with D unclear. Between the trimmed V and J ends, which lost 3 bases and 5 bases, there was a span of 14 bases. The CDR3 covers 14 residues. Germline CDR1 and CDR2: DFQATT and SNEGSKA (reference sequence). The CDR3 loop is CSASFDTGDNEQFF. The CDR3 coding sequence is TGCAGTGCTAGTTTCGACACTGGTGACAATGAGCAGTTCTTC.

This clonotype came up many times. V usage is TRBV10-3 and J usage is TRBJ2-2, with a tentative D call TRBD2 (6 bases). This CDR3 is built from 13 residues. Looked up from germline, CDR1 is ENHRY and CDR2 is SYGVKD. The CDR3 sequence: CGTGSGGTGELFF. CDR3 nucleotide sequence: TGTGGCACGGGGTCCGGGGGTACCGGGGAGCTGTTTTTT.

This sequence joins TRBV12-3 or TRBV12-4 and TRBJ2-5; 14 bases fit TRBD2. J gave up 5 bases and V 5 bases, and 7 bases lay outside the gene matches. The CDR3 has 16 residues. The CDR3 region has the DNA TGTGCCAGCAGTCCCCGACTAGCGGGAGGGGACGAGACCCAGTACTTC. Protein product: CASSPRLAGGDETQYF.

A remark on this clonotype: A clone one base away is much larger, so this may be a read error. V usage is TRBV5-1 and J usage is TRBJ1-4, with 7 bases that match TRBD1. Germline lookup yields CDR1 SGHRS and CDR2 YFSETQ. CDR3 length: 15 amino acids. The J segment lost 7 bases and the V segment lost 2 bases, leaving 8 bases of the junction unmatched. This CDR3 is CASSFLGTAFEKLFF. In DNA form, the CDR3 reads TGCGCCAGCAGCTTCCTCGGGACAGCGTTTGAAAAACTGTTTTTT.

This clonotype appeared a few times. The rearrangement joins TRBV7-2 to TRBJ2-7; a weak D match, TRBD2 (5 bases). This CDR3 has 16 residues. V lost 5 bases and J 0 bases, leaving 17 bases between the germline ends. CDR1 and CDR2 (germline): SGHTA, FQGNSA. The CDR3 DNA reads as TGTGCCAGCAGCCCAATCCCAGGACTCAGCTCCTACGAGCAGTACTTC. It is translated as CASSPIPGLSSYEQYF.

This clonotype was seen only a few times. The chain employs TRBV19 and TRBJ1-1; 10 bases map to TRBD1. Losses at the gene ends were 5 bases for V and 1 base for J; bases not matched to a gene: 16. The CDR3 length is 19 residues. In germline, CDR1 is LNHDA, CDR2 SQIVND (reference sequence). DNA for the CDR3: TGTGCCAGTAGTCCCGGGACAGGGGCCGCCGTCTACCAGAACACTGAAGCTTTCTTT. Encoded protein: CASSPGTGAAVYQNTEAFF.

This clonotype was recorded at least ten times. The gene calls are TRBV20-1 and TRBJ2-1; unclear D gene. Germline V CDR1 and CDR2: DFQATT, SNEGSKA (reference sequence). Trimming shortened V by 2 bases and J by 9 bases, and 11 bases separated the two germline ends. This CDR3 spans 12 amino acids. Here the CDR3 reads CSARMWQVEQFF. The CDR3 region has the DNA TGCAGTGCTAGAATGTGGCAGGTTGAGCAGTTCTTC.